This TCR beta chain is drawn from a study of T cells in Graves' hyperthyroidism and ophthalmopathy. About this clonotype itself: The antigen remains unidentified.

V was clipped by 8 bases and J by 3 bases; unmatched bases: 12. The CDR3 totals 18 residues. The germline gives CDR1 MNHEY, CDR2 SVGEGT. Authors of the study amplified TCR beta CDR3 regions from RNA transcripts. The HTBI set primed first-round TCR CDR3 RT-PCR. TCRdb redid the calling of the multiplex PCR reads with MiXCR, one entry per CDR3 protein. The sample records 450,000 to 600,000 distinct CDR3 sequences, about 20% being singletons. Among ophthalmopathy patients, the Clinical Activity Score reached at least 3, the NOSPECS grade reached at least 4, and duration remained under 3 months. A patient was excluded if there was uncontrolled infection, other autoimmune disease, pregnancy or lactation. Study-level findings and limits: The model's output predicted ophthalmopathy at a median of 6.5 months prior to onset. Most clonotypes expanded in the thyroid (above 0.001) were also present in blood.

Sequences were obtained from blood. The chain has TRBV6-2 or TRBV6-3 and TRBJ2-4; 14 positions agree with TRBD2. This sequence was found in a man in his forties with Graves' ophthalmopathy. The DNA for the CDR3 is TGTGCCAGCCGCCCCCCGGGACTAGCGGGAGACGGCAAAAACATTCAGTACTTC. Residues: CASRPPGLAGDGKNIQYF.